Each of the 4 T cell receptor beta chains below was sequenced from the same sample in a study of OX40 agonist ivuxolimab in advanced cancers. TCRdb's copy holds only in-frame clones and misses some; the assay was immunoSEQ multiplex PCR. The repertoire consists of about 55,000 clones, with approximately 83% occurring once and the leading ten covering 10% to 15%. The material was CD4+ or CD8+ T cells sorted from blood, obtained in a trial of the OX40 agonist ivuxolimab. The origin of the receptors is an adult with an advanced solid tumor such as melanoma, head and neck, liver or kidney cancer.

The CDR3 nucleotides read TGTGCCAGGCGGGGGGGGGCCCACGAGCAGTACTTC. Protein product: CARRGGAHEQYF. The chain couples TRBV11-2 to TRBJ2-7; 9 nucleotides agree with TRBD2. J lost 5 bases, V lost 9 bases, and 5 bases had no gene match. This CDR3 has 12 amino acids. CDR1 is SGHAT, CDR2 FQNNGV, per germline.

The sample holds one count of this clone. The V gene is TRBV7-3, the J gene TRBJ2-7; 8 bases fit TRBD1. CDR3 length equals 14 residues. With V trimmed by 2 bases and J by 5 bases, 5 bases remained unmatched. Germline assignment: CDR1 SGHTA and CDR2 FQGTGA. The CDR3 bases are TGTGCCAGCAGCTTAGGGGACAGGATCGACGAGCAGTACTTC. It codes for CASSLGDRIDEQYF.

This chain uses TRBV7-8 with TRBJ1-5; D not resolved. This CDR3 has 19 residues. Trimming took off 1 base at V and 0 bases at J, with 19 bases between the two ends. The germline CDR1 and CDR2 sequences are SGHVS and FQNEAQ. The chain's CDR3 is CASSLVRHPSRNSNQPQHF. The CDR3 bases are TGTGCCAGCAGCTTAGTAAGACATCCATCGAGAAATAGCAATCAGCCCCAGCATTTT.

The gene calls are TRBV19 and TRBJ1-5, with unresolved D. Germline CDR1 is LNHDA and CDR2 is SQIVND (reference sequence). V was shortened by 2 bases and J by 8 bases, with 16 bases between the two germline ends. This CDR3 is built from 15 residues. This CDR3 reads CASSIFSDRGEPQHF. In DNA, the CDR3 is TGTGCCAGTAGTATATTCTCGGACCGCGGGGAGCCCCAGCATTTT. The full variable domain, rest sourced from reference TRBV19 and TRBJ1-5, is DGGITQSPKYLFRKEGQNVTLSCEQNLNHDAMYWYRQDPGQGLRLIYYSQIVNDFQKGDIAEGYSVSREKKESFPLTVTSAQKNPTAFYLCASSIFSDRGEPQHFGDGTRLSIL.